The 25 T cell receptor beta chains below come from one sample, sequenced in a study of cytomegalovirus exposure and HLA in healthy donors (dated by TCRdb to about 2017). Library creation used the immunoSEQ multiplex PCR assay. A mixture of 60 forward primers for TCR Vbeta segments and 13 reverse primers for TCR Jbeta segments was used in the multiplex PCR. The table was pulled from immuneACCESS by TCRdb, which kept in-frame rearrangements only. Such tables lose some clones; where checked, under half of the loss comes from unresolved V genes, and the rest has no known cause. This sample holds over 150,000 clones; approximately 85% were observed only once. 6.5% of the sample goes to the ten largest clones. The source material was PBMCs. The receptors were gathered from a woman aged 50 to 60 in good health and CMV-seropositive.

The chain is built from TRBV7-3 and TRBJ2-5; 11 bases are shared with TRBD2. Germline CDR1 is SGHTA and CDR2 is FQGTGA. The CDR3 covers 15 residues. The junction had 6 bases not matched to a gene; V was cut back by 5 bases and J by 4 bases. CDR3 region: CASSRSGRAPETQYF. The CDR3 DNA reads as TGTGCCAGCAGCCGTAGCGGGAGGGCCCCAGAGACCCAGTACTTC.

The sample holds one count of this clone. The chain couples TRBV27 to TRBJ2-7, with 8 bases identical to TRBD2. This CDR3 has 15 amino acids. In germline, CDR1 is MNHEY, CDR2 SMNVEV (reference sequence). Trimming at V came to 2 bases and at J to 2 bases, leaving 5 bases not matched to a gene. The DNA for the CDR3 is TGTGCCAGCAGTTTAGACGGGGGGGCGCCCTACGAGCAGTACTTC. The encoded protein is CASSLDGGAPYEQYF.

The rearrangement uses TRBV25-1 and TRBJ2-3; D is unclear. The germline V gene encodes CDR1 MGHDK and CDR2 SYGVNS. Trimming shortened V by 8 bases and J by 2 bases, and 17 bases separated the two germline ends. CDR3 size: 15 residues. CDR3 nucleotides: TGTGCCAGCGTAGGCGGTAGGTCACCCACAGATACGCAGTATTTT. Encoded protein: CASVGGRSPTDTQYF. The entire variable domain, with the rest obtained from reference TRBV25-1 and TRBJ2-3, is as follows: EADIYQTPRYLVIGTGKKITLECSQTMGHDKMYWYQQDPGMELHLIHYSYGVNSTEKGDLSSESTVSRIRTEHFPLTLESARPSHTSQYLCASVGGRSPTDTQYFGPGTRLTVL.

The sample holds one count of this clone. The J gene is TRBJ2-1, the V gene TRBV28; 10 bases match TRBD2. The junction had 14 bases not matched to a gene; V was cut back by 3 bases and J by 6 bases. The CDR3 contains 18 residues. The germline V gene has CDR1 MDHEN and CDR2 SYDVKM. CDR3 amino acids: CASSFPLAGETAGNEQFF. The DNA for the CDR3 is TGTGCCAGCAGTTTCCCCCTAGCGGGAGAGACCGCCGGCAATGAGCAGTTCTTC.

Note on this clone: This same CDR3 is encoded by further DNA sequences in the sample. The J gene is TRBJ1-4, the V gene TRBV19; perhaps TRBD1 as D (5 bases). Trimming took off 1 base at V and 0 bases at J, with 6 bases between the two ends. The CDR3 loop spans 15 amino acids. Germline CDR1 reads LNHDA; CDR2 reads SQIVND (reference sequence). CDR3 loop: CASSIAGATNEKLFF. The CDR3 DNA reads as TGTGCCAGTAGTATAGCGGGGGCAACTAATGAAAAACTGTTTTTT.

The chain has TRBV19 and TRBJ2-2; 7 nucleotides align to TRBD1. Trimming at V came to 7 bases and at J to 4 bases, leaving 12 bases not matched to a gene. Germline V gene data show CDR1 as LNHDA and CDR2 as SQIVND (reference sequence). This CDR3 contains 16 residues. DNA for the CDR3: TGTGCCAGTACGATGACAGGGCGGCCCGGCACCGGGGAGCTGTTTTTT. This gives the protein CASTMTGRPGTGELFF.

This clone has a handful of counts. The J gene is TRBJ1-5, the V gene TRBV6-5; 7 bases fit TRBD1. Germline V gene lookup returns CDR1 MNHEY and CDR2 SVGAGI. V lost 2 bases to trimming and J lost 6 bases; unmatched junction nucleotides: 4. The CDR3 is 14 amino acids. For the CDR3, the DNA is TGTGCCAGCAGTTACGACAGGGAGAGTCAGCCCCAGCATTTT. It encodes CASSYDRESQPQHF.

In DNA form, the CDR3 reads TGTGCCAGCAGTTTTGGGGGCCGCACTGAAGCTTTCTTT. It yields the protein CASSFGGRTEAFF. This rearrangement joins TRBV6-5 to TRBJ1-1; a weak D match, TRBD1 (6 bases). CDR3 length: 13 amino acids. The germline V gene encodes CDR1 MNHEY and CDR2 SVGAGI. Trimming cost V 4 bases and J 4 bases, with 10 bases left between them.

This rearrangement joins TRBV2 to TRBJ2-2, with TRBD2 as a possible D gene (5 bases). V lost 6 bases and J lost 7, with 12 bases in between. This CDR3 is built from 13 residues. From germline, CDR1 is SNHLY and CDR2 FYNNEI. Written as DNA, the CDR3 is TGTGCCAGCAGCCGGGATCAGCGCGGGGAGCTGTTTTTT. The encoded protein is CASSRDQRGELFF.

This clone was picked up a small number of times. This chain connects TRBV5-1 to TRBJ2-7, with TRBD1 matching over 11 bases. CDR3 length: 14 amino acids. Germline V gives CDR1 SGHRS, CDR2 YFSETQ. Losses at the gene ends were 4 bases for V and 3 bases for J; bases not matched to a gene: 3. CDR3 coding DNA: TGCGCCAGCAGCACGGGACAGGGGGGCTACGAGCAGTACTTC. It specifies CASSTGQGGYEQYF.

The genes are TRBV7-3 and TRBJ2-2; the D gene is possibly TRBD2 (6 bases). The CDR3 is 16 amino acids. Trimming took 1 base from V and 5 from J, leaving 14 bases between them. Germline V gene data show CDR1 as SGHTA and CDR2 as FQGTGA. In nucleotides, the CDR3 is TGTGCCAGCAGCTTAAACGGGGGATTAGGAACCGGGGAGCTGTTTTTT. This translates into CASSLNGGLGTGELFF.

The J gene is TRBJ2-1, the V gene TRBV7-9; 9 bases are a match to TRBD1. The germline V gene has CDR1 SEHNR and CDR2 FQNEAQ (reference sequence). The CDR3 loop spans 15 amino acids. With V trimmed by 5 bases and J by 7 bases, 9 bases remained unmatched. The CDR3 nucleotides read TGTGCCAGCAGCCGCCCGGACAGGGGAGGGAATGAGCAGTTCTTC. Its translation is CASSRPDRGGNEQFF.

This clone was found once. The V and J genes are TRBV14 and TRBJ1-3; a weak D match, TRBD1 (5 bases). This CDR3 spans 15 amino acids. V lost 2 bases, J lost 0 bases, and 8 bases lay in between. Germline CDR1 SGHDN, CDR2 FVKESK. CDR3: CASSQQGVSGNTIYF. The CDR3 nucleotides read TGTGCCAGCAGCCAACAGGGCGTCTCTGGAAACACCATATATTTT.

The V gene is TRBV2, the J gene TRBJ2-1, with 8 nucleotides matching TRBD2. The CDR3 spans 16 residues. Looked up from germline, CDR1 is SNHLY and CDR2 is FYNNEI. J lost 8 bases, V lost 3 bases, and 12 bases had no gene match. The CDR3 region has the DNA TGTGCCAGCAGTGAGACGGGGGGGGTGACACGCGATGAGCAGTTCTTC. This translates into CASSETGGVTRDEQFF.

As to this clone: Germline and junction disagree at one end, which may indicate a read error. The CDR3 reads CASSAGTVSGANGLTF. The DNA for the CDR3 is TGTGCCAGCAGTGCCGGGACAGTCTCTGGGGCCAACGGCCTGACTTTC. The gene calls are TRBV6-4 and TRBJ2-6; TRBD1 matches at 7 bases. CDR3 length: 16 amino acids. Per germline, CDR1 MRHNA and CDR2 SNTAGT.

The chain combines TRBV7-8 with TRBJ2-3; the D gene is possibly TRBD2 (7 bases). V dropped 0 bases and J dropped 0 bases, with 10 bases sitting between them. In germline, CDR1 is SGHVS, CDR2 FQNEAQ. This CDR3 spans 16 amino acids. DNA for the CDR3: TGTGCCAGCAGCTTAGCGGCGGGGGCTAGCACAGATACGCAGTATTTT. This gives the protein CASSLAAGASTDTQYF.

CDR3 nucleotide sequence: TGTGCCAGCAGCGTAGCCCCTAGCGGGGGGGCGGAGACCCAGTACTTC. Encoded protein: CASSVAPSGGAETQYF. The chain couples TRBV9 to TRBJ2-5, with TRBD2 matching over 12 bases. Per germline, CDR1 SGDLS and CDR2 YYNGEE. Trimming took 0 bases from V and 5 from J; bases not matched to a gene: 5. This CDR3 spans 16 amino acids. Full variable domain (rest looked up from reference TRBV9 and TRBJ2-5): DSGVTQTPKHLITATGQRVTLRCSPRSGDLSVYWYQQSLDQGLQFLIQYYNGEERAKGNILERFSAQQFPDLHSELNLSSLELGDSALYFCASSVAPSGGAETQYFGPGTRLLVL.

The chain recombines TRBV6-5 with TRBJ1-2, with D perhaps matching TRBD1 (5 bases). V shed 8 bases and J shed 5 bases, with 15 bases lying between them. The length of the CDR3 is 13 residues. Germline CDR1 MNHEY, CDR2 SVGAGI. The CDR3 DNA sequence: TGTGCCAGCGGTCGGGGGGGAACTTATGGCTACACCTTC. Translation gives CASGRGGTYGYTF.

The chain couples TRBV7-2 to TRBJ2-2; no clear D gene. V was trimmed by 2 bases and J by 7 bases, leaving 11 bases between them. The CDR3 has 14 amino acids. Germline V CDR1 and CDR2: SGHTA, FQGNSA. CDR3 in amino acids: CASSLSSTHGELFF. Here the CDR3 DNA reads TGTGCCAGCAGCTTATCGTCAACTCACGGGGAGCTGTTTTTT.

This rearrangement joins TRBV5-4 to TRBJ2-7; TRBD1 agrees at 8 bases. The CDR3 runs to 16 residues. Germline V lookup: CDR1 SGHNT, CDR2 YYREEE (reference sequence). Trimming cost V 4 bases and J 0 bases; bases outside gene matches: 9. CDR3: CASSQDRGLPSYEQYF. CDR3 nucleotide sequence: TGTGCCAGCAGCCAAGACAGGGGCCTACCCTCCTACGAGCAGTACTTC.

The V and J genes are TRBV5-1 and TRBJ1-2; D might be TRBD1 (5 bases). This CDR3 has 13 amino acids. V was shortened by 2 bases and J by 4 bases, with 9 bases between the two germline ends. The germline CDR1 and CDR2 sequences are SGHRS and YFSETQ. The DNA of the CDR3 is TGCGCCAGCAGCTTCGGGGGGAGCTATGGCTACACCTTC. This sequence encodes CASSFGGSYGYTF.

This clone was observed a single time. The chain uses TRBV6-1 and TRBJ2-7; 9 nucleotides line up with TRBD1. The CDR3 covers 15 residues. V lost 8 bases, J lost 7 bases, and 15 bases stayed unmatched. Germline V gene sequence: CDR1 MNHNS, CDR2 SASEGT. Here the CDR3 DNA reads TGTGCCAGCGGAGTGTTGGACAGGGGTTCGGGAGAGCAGTACTTC. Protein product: CASGVLDRGSGEQYF.

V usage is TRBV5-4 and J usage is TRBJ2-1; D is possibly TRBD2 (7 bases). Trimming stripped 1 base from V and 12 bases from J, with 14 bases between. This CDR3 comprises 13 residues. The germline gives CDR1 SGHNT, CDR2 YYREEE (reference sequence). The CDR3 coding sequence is TGTGCCAGCAGCTTGAGGGGGGGGCCAGGGCAGTTCTTC. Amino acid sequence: CASSLRGGPGQFF.

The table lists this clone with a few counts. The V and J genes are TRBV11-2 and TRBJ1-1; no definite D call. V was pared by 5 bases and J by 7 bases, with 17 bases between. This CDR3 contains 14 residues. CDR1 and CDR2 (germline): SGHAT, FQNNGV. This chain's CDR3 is CASSRLGRLYEAFF. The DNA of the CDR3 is TGTGCCAGCAGCAGGCTAGGGAGGCTATATGAAGCTTTCTTT.

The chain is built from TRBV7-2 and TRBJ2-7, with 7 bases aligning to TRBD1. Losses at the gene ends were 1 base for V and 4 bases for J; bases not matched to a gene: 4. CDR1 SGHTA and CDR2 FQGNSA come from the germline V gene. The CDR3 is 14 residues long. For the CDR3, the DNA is TGTGCCAGCAGCTTAGAGACAGGGCCATACGAGCAGTACTTC. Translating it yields CASSLETGPYEQYF.